Following are 9 T cell receptor beta chains from one sample sequenced in a study of vaccination and CD4 T cells after COVID-19. Treatment reported: approximately 9-day PBMC culture with coronavirus spike peptide pools or control peptides (ViraFEST assay). No antigen has been assigned to these receptors. Cultured CD4+ T-cell DNA underwent Oncomine TCR Beta short-read sequencing. TCRdb processed the PCR reads anew with MiXCR; each CDR3 protein has one entry. In the table there are fewer than 20,000 distinct CDR3 sequences, 40% to 50% of which are singletons. Sequencing was performed on CD4+ T cells from blood, cultured in vitro. These receptors came from a human donor who had recovered from COVID-19.

The CDR3, as DNA: TGTGCCAGCAGTTACTCGGGGGCAGGGATGATGGGCTACACCTTC. It codes for CASSYSGAGMMGYTF. This chain links TRBV6-5 with TRBJ1-2; tentatively, D is TRBD1 (6 bases). This CDR3 contains 15 residues. V lost 0 bases and J lost 8, with 16 bases in between. In germline, CDR1 is MNHEY, CDR2 SVGAGI.

V and J are TRBV19 and TRBJ2-7; possible D gene TRBD2, 6 bases. Germline V gene lookup returns CDR1 LNHDA and CDR2 SQIVND (reference sequence). The CDR3 consists of 15 residues. V lost 5 bases and J lost 0, with 14 bases in between. CDR3 amino acids: CASSLRRGTSYEQYF. In nucleotides, the CDR3 is TGTGCCAGTAGTCTCCGTCGGGGGACCTCCTACGAGCAGTACTTC.

The chain is built from TRBV19 and TRBJ1-6; maybe TRBD1 (6 bases). This CDR3 is built from 13 residues. Germline CDR1 and CDR2: LNHDA and SQIVND (reference sequence). Trimming removed 6 bases at V and 9 bases at J, with 12 bases between. The CDR3 region is CASSHGQRSPLHF. The CDR3 bases are TGTGCCAGTAGCCACGGACAGCGTTCACCCCTCCACTTT. Looking up the rest from reference TRBV19 and TRBJ1-6 gives the full variable domain: DGGITQSPKYLFRKEGQNVTLSCEQNLNHDAMYWYRQDPGQGLRLIYYSQIVNDFQKGDIAEGYSVSREKKESFPLTVTSAQKNPTAFYLCASSHGQRSPLHFGNGTRLTVT.

The V and J genes are TRBV7-2 and TRBJ2-5, with 7 bases lining up with TRBD2. This CDR3 comprises 14 residues. CDR1 and CDR2 from the germline V gene are SGHTA and FQGNSA. The V and J ends lost 4 bases and 5 bases, in that order; junction bases with no gene match: 7. CDR3 sequence reads: CASSSPGLTETQYF. DNA for the CDR3: TGTGCCAGCAGCTCTCCGGGACTAACGGAGACCCAGTACTTC.

The V gene is TRBV6-2 or TRBV6-3, the J gene TRBJ2-1, with 7 positions matching TRBD1. Germline loops: CDR1 MNHEY, CDR2 SVGEGT. This CDR3 spans 14 amino acids. With V trimmed by 0 bases and J by 9 bases, 5 bases remained unmatched. The CDR3 here is CASSYSRGKGEQFF. The CDR3 region has the DNA TGTGCCAGCAGTTACTCCAGGGGGAAGGGTGAGCAGTTCTTC.

This clonotype was detected only a few times. V is TRBV6-1 and J is TRBJ2-5; perhaps TRBD1 as D (5 bases). Deletions cut 6 bases from V and 5 bases from J, with 25 bases between. CDR3 size: 17 residues. Germline V CDR1 and CDR2: MNHNS, SASEGT. The CDR3 DNA follows: TGTGCCAGCAGCCGACTGACGTCTGGGGCGTCCCTGGAGACCCAGTACTTC. Translation: CASSRLTSGASLETQYF.

The V gene is TRBV15, the J gene TRBJ1-4; D call uncertain. This CDR3 has 13 amino acids. V lost 5 bases and J lost 7, with 11 bases in between. Germline V gives CDR1 LNHNV, CDR2 YYDKDF (reference sequence). CDR3: CATSLKDSEKLFF. DNA for the CDR3: TGTGCCACCAGCCTGAAAGATAGTGAAAAACTGTTTTTT.

This clonotype came up a few times. The V and J genes are TRBV10-1 and TRBJ2-3, with TRBD2 matching 8 bases. The germline V gene encodes CDR1 WNHNN and CDR2 SYGVQD (reference sequence). Germline trimming cut 3 bases from V and 4 bases from J; bases unmatched to any gene: 3. This CDR3 has 14 amino acids. CDR3 coding DNA: TGCGCCAGCAGTGACGGGCGGGAGGCAGATACGCAGTATTTT. It yields the protein CASSDGREADTQYF.

This clonotype was counted a single time. The V and J genes are TRBV28 and TRBJ1-5; D ambiguous. V was clipped by 4 bases and J by 4 bases, with 14 bases between them. The CDR3 loop spans 15 amino acids. CDR1 is MDHEN and CDR2 is SYDVKM in the germline V gene. CDR3 region: CASSSARFLNQPQHF. CDR3 bases: TGTGCCAGCAGTTCCGCGCGGTTTTTGAATCAGCCCCAGCATTTT. The whole variable domain, filled in from reference TRBV28 and TRBJ1-5, reads DVKVTQSSRYLVKRTGEKVFLECVQDMDHENMFWYRQDPGLGLRLIYFSYDVKMKEKGDIPEGYSVSREKKERFSLILESASTNQTSMYLCASSSARFLNQPQHFGDGTRLSIL.